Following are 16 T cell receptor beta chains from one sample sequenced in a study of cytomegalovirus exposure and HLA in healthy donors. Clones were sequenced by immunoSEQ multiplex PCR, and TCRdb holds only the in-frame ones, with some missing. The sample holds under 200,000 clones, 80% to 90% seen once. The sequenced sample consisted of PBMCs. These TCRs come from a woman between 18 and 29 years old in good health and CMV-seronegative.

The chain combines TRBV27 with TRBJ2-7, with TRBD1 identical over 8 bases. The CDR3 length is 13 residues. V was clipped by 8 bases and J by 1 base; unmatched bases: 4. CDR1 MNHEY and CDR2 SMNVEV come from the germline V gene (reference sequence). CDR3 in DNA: TGTGCCAGCTCCGGGACAGGATCCTACGAGCAGTACTTC. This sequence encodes CASSGTGSYEQYF.

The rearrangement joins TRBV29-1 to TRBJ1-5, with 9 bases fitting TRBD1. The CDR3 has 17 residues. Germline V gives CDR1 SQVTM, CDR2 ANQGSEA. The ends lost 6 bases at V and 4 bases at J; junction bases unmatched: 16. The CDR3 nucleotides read TGCAGCGTCGACTTATTTGTCCCGGGACAGGGTAATCAGCCCCAGCATTTT. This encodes CSVDLFVPGQGNQPQHF.

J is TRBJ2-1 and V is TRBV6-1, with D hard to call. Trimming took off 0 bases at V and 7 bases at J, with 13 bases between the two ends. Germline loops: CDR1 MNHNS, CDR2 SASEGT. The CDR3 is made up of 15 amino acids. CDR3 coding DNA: TGTGCCAGCAGTGAAGCGCCCCAGGCTTGGAATGAGCAGTTCTTC. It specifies CASSEAPQAWNEQFF.

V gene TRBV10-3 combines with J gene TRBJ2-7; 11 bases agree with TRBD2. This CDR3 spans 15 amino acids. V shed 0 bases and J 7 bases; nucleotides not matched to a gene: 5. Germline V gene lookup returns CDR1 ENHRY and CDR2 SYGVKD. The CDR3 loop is CAISESSGRALEQYF. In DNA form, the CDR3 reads TGTGCCATCAGTGAGTCTAGCGGGAGGGCCTTAGAGCAGTACTTC.

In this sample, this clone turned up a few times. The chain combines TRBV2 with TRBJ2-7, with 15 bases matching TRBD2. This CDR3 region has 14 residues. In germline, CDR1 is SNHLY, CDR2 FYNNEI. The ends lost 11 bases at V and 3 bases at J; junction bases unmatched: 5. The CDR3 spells CARTGLAGGYEQYF. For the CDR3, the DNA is TGTGCCCGGACGGGACTAGCGGGAGGCTACGAGCAGTACTTC.

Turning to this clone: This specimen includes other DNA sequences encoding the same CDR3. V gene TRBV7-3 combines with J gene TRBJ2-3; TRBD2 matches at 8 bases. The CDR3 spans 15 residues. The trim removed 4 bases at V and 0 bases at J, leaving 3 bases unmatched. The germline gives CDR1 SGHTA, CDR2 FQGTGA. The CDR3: CASSSLAVSTDTQYF. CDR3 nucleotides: TGTGCCAGCAGCTCACTAGCGGTGAGCACAGATACGCAGTATTTT.

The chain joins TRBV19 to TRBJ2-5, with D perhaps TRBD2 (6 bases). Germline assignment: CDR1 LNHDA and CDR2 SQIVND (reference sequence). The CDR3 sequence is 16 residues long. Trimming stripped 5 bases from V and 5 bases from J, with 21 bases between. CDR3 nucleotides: TGTGCCAGTAGTGTCTATTCCCGGGACTTACGGGAGACCCAGTACTTC. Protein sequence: CASSVYSRDLRETQYF. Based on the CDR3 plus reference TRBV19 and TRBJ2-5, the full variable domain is DGGITQSPKYLFRKEGQNVTLSCEQNLNHDAMYWYRQDPGQGLRLIYYSQIVNDFQKGDIAEGYSVSREKKESFPLTVTSAQKNPTAFYLCASSVYSRDLRETQYFGPGTRLLVL.

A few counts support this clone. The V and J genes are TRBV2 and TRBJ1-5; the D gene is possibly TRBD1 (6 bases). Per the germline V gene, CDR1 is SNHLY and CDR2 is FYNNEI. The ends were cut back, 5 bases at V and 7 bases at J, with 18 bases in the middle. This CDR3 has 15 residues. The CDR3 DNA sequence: TGTGCCAGCAGTTTACAGGGACCCCAAGGACAGCCCCAGCATTTT. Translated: CASSLQGPQGQPQHF. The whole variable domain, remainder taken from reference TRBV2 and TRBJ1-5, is EPEVTQTPSHQVTQMGQEVILRCVPISNHLYFYWYRQILGQKVEFLVSFYNNEISEKSEIFDDQFSVERPDGSNFTLKIRSTKLEDSAMYFCASSLQGPQGQPQHFGDGTRLSIL.

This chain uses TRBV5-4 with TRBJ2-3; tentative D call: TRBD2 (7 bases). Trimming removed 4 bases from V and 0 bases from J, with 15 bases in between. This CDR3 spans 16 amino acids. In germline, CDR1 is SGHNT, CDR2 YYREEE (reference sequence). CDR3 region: CASSPLAGASTDTQYF. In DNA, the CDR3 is TGTGCCAGCAGCCCCTTGGCGGGGGCTAGCACAGATACGCAGTATTTT.

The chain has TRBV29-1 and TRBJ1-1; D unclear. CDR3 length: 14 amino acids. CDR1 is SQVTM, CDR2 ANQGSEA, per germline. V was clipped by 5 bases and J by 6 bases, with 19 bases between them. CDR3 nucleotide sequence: TGCAGCGTTTTGGGGATTGCCGGGGTCTCTGAAGCTTTCTTT. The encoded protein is CSVLGIAGVSEAFF.

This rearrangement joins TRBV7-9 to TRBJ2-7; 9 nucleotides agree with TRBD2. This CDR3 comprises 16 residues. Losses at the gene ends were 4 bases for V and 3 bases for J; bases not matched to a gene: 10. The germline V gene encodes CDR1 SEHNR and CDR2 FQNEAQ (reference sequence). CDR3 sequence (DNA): TGTGCCAGCAGCTCTACGGAACTAGCGGGCATCTACGAGCAGTACTTC. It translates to CASSSTELAGIYEQYF.

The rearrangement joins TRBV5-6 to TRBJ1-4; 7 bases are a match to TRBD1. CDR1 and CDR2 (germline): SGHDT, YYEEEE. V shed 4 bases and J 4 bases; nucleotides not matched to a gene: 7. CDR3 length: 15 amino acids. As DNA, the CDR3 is TGTGCCAGCAGCCCTCAAACAGGGGTTAATGAAAAACTGTTTTTT. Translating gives CASSPQTGVNEKLFF.

The CDR3 is CASSLVHDMSSYNEQFF. In DNA, the CDR3 is TGTGCCAGCAGTTTAGTGCACGATATGAGCTCCTACAATGAGCAGTTCTTC. The rearrangement links TRBV27 to TRBJ2-1; D is unresolved. This CDR3 spans 17 amino acids. V was pared by 2 bases and J by 0 bases, with 14 bases between. CDR1 is MNHEY and CDR2 is SMNVEV in the germline V gene (reference sequence).

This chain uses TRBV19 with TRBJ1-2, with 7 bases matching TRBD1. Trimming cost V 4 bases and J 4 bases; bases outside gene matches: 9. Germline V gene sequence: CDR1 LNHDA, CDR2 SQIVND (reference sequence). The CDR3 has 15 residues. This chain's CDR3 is CASSTRDRVAYGYTF. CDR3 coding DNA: TGTGCCAGTAGTACCCGGGACAGAGTCGCCTATGGCTACACCTTC.

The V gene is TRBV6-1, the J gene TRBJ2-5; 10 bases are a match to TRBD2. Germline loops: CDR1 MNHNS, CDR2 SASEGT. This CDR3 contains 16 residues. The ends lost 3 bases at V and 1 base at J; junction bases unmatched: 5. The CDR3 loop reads CASSESLAGVQETQYF. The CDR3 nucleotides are TGTGCCAGCAGTGAGTCCCTAGCGGGGGTCCAAGAGACCCAGTACTTC.

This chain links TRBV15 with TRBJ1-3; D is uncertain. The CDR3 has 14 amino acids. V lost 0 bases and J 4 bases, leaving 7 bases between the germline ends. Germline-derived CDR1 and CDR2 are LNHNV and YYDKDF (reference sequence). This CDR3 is CATSREGAGNTIYF. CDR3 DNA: TGTGCCACCAGCAGAGAGGGAGCCGGAAACACCATATATTTT.